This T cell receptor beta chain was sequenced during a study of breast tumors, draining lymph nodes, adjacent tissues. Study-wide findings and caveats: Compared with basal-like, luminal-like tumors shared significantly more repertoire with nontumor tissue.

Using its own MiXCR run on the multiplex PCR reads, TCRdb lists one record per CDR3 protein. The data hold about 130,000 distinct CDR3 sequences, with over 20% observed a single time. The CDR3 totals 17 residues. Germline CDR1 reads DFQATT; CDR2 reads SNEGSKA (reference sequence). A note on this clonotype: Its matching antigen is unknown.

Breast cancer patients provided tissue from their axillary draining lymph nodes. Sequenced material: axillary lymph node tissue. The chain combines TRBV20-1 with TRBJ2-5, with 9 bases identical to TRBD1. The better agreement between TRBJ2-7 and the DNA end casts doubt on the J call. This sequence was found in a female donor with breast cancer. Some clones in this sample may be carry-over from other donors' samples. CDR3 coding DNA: TGCAGTGCAAACGGCTATTCCGGGACAGGGCCCACCTACGAGCAGTACTTC. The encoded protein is CSANGYSGTGPTYEQYF.